These 30 T cell receptor beta chains came from one sample sequenced in a study of CD8+ T cells in alopecia areata. Reverse transcription of extracted RNA yielded cDNA, which provided the sequencing template. This table comes from immunoSEQ multiplex PCR, and its TCRdb copy is limited to in-frame clones, with some not included. The specimen has under 350,000 clones, none found just once. On the basis of CD4, CD8alpha, NKG2D, NKG2ACE and other markers, pooled cutaneous lymph node cells were sorted. Sequenced input: CD4+ T cells sorted from a lymph node. These receptors came from a C3H/HeJ mouse with alopecia areata. This mouse strain has H2-k as its MHC haplotype.

About this clone: Gene labels here are mouse ones. The read terminates 4 residues before the CDR3 end, so the remaining end is supplied by the germline J gene. J is TRBJ2-2 and V is TRBV14; 7 bases match TRBD1. This CDR3 is built from 16 residues. In germline, CDR1 is SGHDT, CDR2 FRDEAV. The V and J ends lost 4 bases and 0 bases, in that order; junction bases with no gene match: 6. This CDR3 is CASSAPQGANTGQLYF. CDR3 DNA, as far as it was read: TGTGCCAGCAGTGCTCCCCAGGGGGCAAACACCGGG.

As for this clone: Here the gene names and germline are mouse. The read comes to an end 4 residues before the CDR3 does, leaving the germline J gene to fill in the end. Other DNA sequences in this sample translate to the same CDR3. The gene calls are TRBV19 and TRBJ2-7; TRBD1 might be the D (6 bases). Germline values: CDR1 FNHDT, CDR2 SITEND (reference sequence). The CDR3 spans 12 residues. The V gene lost 8 bases and the J gene lost 0 bases, with 9 bases spanning the gap. The sequenced part of the CDR3 DNA is TGTGCCAGTTCCAGGGGCTCCTAT. It encodes CASSRGSY. In full, the CDR3 reads CASSRGSYEQYF.

There are a few counts of this clone. The genes are named according to mouse. The CDR3 end falls 3 residues outside the read, so it is completed with the germline J gene. Other DNA variants within this sample encode the same CDR3. The chain has TRBV5 and TRBJ1-6; D uncertain. Being an ORF, TRBJ1-6 has a function that is uncertain. The CDR3 has 13 residues. Germline CDR1 reads LGHNA; CDR2 reads YNLKQL (reference sequence). Deletions cut 3 bases from V and 4 bases from J, with 4 bases between. The sequenced part of the CDR3 DNA is TGTGCCAGCAGCCACAGATATAATTCGCCC. Translation gives CASSHRYNSP. The full CDR3 protein reads CASSHRYNSPLYF.

Points on this clone: Germline and genes: mouse. The DNA ends 4 residues before the CDR3 does, and the rest of the CDR3 is filled in from the germline J gene. Within the sample, other DNA sequences also encode this same CDR3. The gene calls are TRBV31 and TRBJ2-2; D might be TRBD2 (7 bases). CDR3 size: 14 residues. Germline CDR1 is GKSSPN and CDR2 is SITVG. The germline V and J ends were trimmed by 0 bases and 4 bases, with 9 bases remaining between them. Partial CDR3 DNA: TGTGCCTGGAGTCTAGGGGGGCGCACCGGG. It codes for CAWSLGGRTG. The CDR3, in full, reads CAWSLGGRTGQLYF. Looking up the rest from reference TRBV31 and TRBJ2-2 gives the full variable domain: AQTIHQWPVAEIKAVGSPLSLGCTIKGKSSPNLYWYWQATGGTLQQLFYSITVGQVESVVQLNLSASRPKDDQFILSTEKLLLSHSGFYLCAWSLGGRTGQLYFGEGSKLTVL.

There are a few counts of this clone. Any gene name here is a mouse gene name. The read stops 3 residues short of the end of the CDR3; the missing end is completed from the germline J gene. The sample carries other DNA sequences with the same CDR3. V usage is TRBV1 and J usage is TRBJ1-6, with no clear D. TRBJ1-6 is an ORF, and what it does is uncertain. CDR1 and CDR2 (germline): NSQYPW, LRSPGD (reference sequence). V lost 3 bases and J lost 0, with 6 bases in between. The CDR3 totals 15 residues. Here the CDR3 reads CTCSARSSYNSPLYF. CDR3 bases read: TGCACCTGCAGTGCCAGATCTTCCTATAATTCGCCC.

In its sample, this clone was seen a few times. Any gene name here is a mouse gene name. Read coverage stops 4 residues before the CDR3 terminus; the germline J gene supplies the remainder. The gene calls are TRBV13-3 and TRBJ2-1; TRBD2 aligns across 8 bases. The CDR3 spans 14 residues. V lost 5 bases to trimming and J lost 5 bases; unmatched junction nucleotides: 6. The V gene's germline CDR1 is NNHDY and CDR2 SYVADS. The CDR3 is CASRHPTGDAEQFF. The sequenced CDR3 bases are TGTGCCAGCAGACACCCGACTGGGGATGCT.

This clone was counted between two and nine times. Gene names denote mouse genes. The read finishes 4 residues shy of the CDR3 end, and the germline J gene is used to complete it. The same CDR3 also results from other DNA sequences found in this sample. The chain carries TRBV13-3 and TRBJ2-2, with 7 bases aligning to TRBD1. Trimming at V came to 4 bases and at J to 1 base, leaving 4 bases not matched to a gene. Germline V gene data show CDR1 as NNHDY and CDR2 as SYVADS. This CDR3 is 15 amino acids long. CDR3 sequence: CASSYRGGNTGQLYF. Incomplete CDR3 DNA: TGTGCCAGCAGTTACAGGGGTGGAAACACCGGG.

This clone was picked up a small number of times. All gene names here are mouse names. The read finishes 4 residues shy of the CDR3 end, and the germline J gene is used to complete it. The chain recombines TRBV14 with TRBJ2-2, with 7 bases matching TRBD1. Germline V lookup: CDR1 SGHDT, CDR2 FRDEAV. The CDR3 loop spans 15 amino acids. The J segment lost 3 bases and the V segment lost 4 bases, leaving 6 bases of the junction unmatched. The CDR3 DNA, read in part, is TGTGCCAGCAGTCGCGACAGGGAGGACACCGGG. As protein: CASSRDREDTG. The whole CDR3 sequence reads CASSRDREDTGQLYF.

This clone was counted between two and nine times. Gene names follow the mouse nomenclature. The CDR3 is CASSSGGNTGQLYF. The part of the CDR3 DNA that was read is TGTGCTAGCAGTTCAGGGGGGAACACCGGG. The rearrangement joins TRBV29 to TRBJ2-2; TRBD1 might be the D (7 bases). Read sequence stops 4 residues before the CDR3 end, and the germline J gene provides the missing end. The CDR3 spans 14 residues. Trimming took 4 bases from V and 2 from J, leaving 8 bases between them. Germline-derived CDR1 and CDR2 are MSHET and SYDVDS.

This clone was recorded a few times. These gene names are mouse names. The read comes to an end 3 residues before the CDR3 does, leaving the germline J gene to fill in the end. The J gene is TRBJ1-6, the V gene TRBV31, with TRBD1 matching over 7 bases. TRBJ1-6 is reported as an ORF; its role is uncertain. Per the germline V gene, CDR1 is GKSSPN and CDR2 is SITVG. Trimming took 0 bases from V and 5 from J; bases not matched to a gene: 1. This CDR3 has 14 amino acids. CDR3 DNA (partial): TGTGCCTGGAGTCTGGGACAGCATAATTCGCCC. Translated, it gives CAWSLGQHNSP. The whole CDR3 sequence is CAWSLGQHNSPLYF.

As concerns this clone: Each gene name is a mouse one. The CDR3 end falls 4 residues outside the read, so it is completed with the germline J gene. The rearrangement uses TRBV1 and TRBJ2-1; no firm D call. The CDR3 spans 13 residues. V was clipped by 1 base and J by 4 bases, with 5 bases between them. Looked up from germline, CDR1 is NSQYPW and CDR2 is LRSPGD (reference sequence). The part of the CDR3 DNA that was read is TGCACCTGCAGTGCAGCAGAATATGCT. Translation: CTCSAAEYA. The whole CDR3 sequence is CTCSAAEYAEQFF.

Details on this clone: Each gene name is a mouse one. The read is 4 residues too short to cover the CDR3 end, so that end is filled in from the germline J gene. The chain carries TRBV14 and TRBJ2-1; D not certain. CDR1 and CDR2 (germline): SGHDT, FRDEAV. The CDR3 has 13 amino acids. Trimming stripped 2 bases from V and 3 bases from J, with 6 bases between. The CDR3 loop is CASSFYSYAEQFF. The sequenced CDR3 bases are TGTGCCAGCAGTTTTTACAGCTATGCT.

There are a few counts of this clone. The genes are named according to mouse. The CDR3 end lies 4 residues beyond the end of the read and is filled in from the germline J gene. This rearrangement joins TRBV13-2 to TRBJ1-2; D perhaps matches TRBD1 (6 bases). V was shortened by 3 bases and J by 0 bases, with 15 bases between the two germline ends. The germline V gene encodes CDR1 NNHNN and CDR2 SYGAGS (reference sequence). CDR3 length equals 16 residues. The DNA read from the CDR3 is TGTGCCAGCGGTGGCCCTCGGGACAAAGCAAACTCC. This gives the protein CASGGPRDKANS. The full CDR3 protein is CASGGPRDKANSDYTF.

This clone was observed a few times. Gene names denote mouse genes. The read halts 4 residues ahead of the CDR3 end, with the missing end drawn from the germline J gene. The gene calls are TRBV13-1 and TRBJ2-7; weak D call: TRBD2 (6 bases). Trimming stripped 6 bases from V and 0 bases from J, with 16 bases between. Germline CDR1 NSHNY, CDR2 SYGAGN. This CDR3 spans 15 amino acids. Partial CDR3 DNA: TGTGCCAGCAAAAAACAAACTGGGAGCTCCTAT. It specifies CASKKQTGSSY. The complete CDR3 protein is CASKKQTGSSYEQYF.

This clone occurred a few times. Gene names are the mouse ones. The read stops 3 residues short of the end of the CDR3; the missing end is completed from the germline J gene. The chain has TRBV1 and TRBJ1-6; 8 bases are shared with TRBD1. TRBJ1-6 is marked as an open reading frame, function uncertain. The CDR3 loop spans 16 amino acids. Germline assignment: CDR1 NSQYPW and CDR2 LRSPGD (reference sequence). Trimming cost V 0 bases and J 6 bases; bases outside gene matches: 4. The covered CDR3 bases are TGCACCTGCAGTGCAGATCAGGGGGCGCTTAATTCGCCC. This codes for CTCSADQGALNSP. In full, the CDR3 reads CTCSADQGALNSPLYF.

On this clone: Gene names and germline match the mouse. The missing CDR3 end, 4 residues past where the read stops, is filled in from the germline J gene. This chain connects TRBV13-1 to TRBJ2-7; 8 bases are shared with TRBD2. This CDR3 comprises 14 residues. V was clipped by 2 bases and J by 0 bases; unmatched bases: 1. CDR1 NSHNY and CDR2 SYGAGN come from the germline V gene. This chain's CDR3 is CASSEDWGSYEQYF. The part of the CDR3 DNA that was read is TGTGCCAGCAGTGAAGACTGGGGCTCCTAT.

This clone appeared a few times. Here the gene names and germline are mouse. The CDR3 end is not reached by the read, which stops 4 residues before it; the germline J gene fills it in. The rearrangement joins TRBV1 to TRBJ2-3; possibly TRBD2 for D (5 bases). Germline loops: CDR1 NSQYPW, CDR2 LRSPGD (reference sequence). The CDR3 runs to 16 residues. Trimming removed 0 bases from V and 0 bases from J, with 10 bases in between. Incomplete CDR3 DNA: TGCACCTGCAGTGCAGATAGCCTGGGTAGTGCAGAA. It codes for CTCSADSLGSAE. Given in full, the CDR3 is CTCSADSLGSAETLYF.

Details on this clone: Gene names and germline match the mouse. Read data end 4 residues before the CDR3 end; the end is taken from the germline J gene. The same CDR3 arises from other DNA sequences in this sample as well. The chain carries TRBV13-1 and TRBJ2-5; no firm D call. The germline gives CDR1 NSHNY, CDR2 SYGAGN. The CDR3 loop spans 14 amino acids. The CDR3 bases that were read are TGTGCCAGCAGTGATGCAGGAACAGAAGAC. Its protein is CASSDAGTED. The CDR3 in its entirety is CASSDAGTEDTQYF.

This clone was detected only a few times. Here the gene names and germline are mouse. The sequence runs out 3 residues before the end of the CDR3; the remainder is reconstructed from the germline J gene. This chain links TRBV19 with TRBJ1-6; 10 bases line up with TRBD1. TRBJ1-6 is an ORF, and what it does is uncertain. Germline V lookup: CDR1 FNHDT, CDR2 SITEND (reference sequence). The CDR3 is 17 amino acids. Germline trimming cut 0 bases from V and 0 bases from J; bases unmatched to any gene: 0. The sequenced part of the CDR3 DNA is TGTGCCAGCAGTATAGGGGACAGGGGTTCCTATAATTCGCCC. Its protein product is CASSIGDRGSYNSP. The CDR3 reads in full as CASSIGDRGSYNSPLYF.

This clone was seen only a few times. The gene names here belong to mouse. From the germline J gene comes the end of the CDR3, since the read stops 4 residues before it. Other DNA variants within this sample encode the same CDR3. The chain joins TRBV13-1 to TRBJ2-5; TRBD2 matches 11 bases. Germline CDR1 reads NSHNY; CDR2 reads SYGAGN. This CDR3 spans 13 amino acids. The covered CDR3 bases are TGTGCCAGCAGGGGACTGGGGGAAGAC. Amino acid sequence: CASRGLGED. The whole CDR3 is CASRGLGEDTQYF.

On this clone: Mouse names are used for the genes. The read gets to within 4 residues of the CDR3 end, and the germline J gene fills in the rest. This chain links TRBV13-3 with TRBJ2-1, with 9 positions matching TRBD2. J was trimmed by 3 bases and V by 2 bases; bases with no gene match: 3. The germline V gene encodes CDR1 NNHDY and CDR2 SYVADS. The length of the CDR3 is 15 residues. The sequenced part of the CDR3 DNA is TGTGCCAGCAGTGACACTGGGGGGCCCTATGCT. This gives the protein CASSDTGGPYA. The entire CDR3 reads CASSDTGGPYAEQFF.

Concerning this clone: Any gene name here is a mouse gene name. Read sequence stops 4 residues before the CDR3 end, and the germline J gene provides the missing end. Other DNA sequences in the same sample also yield this CDR3. This chain uses TRBV1 with TRBJ2-4; 9 bases align to TRBD1. The length of the CDR3 is 13 residues. Germline CDR1 NSQYPW, CDR2 LRSPGD (reference sequence). CDR3 region: CTCSGTGENTLYF. The CDR3 DNA, read in part, is TGCACCTGCAGTGGGACAGGGGAAAAC.

Only a few counts were recorded for this clone. Gene names and germline match the mouse. The read falls 4 residues short of the CDR3 end, and the missing part is taken from the germline J gene. The chain links TRBV1 to TRBJ2-7, with 11 bases matching TRBD1. Germline CDR1 reads NSQYPW; CDR2 reads LRSPGD (reference sequence). Losses at the gene ends were 3 bases for V and 3 bases for J; bases not matched to a gene: 4. CDR3 length equals 15 residues. The CDR3 DNA, read in part, is TGCACCTGCAGTGCCGGACAGGGGGCCCTCTAT. It encodes CTCSAGQGALY. The whole CDR3 is CTCSAGQGALYEQYF.

This clone appeared a few times. The gene names here belong to mouse. CDR3 amino acids: CAWSRDRLNTEVFF. The sequenced part of the CDR3 DNA is TGTGCCTGGAGTAGGGACAGACTTAACACA. The chain is built from TRBV31 and TRBJ1-1, with TRBD1 identical over 7 bases. Sequencing ends 4 residues short of the CDR3 end; the germline J gene provides the rest. CDR3 length equals 14 residues. Germline V gene lookup returns CDR1 GKSSPN and CDR2 SITVG. Trimming took 2 bases from V and 2 from J; bases not matched to a gene: 5.

Notes on this clone: Each gene name is a mouse one. The read ends 4 residues before the CDR3 terminus; that terminus is restored from the germline J gene. This sequence joins TRBV13-3 and TRBJ2-2, with D possibly matching TRBD1 (5 bases). Germline V CDR1 and CDR2: NNHDY, SYVADS. The CDR3 contains 14 residues. V lost 3 bases and J lost 3, with 9 bases in between. The sequenced part of the CDR3 DNA is TGTGCCAGCAGTGCAGGGTTTGACACCGGG. It encodes CASSAGFDTG. The whole CDR3 protein reads CASSAGFDTGQLYF.

This clone was observed a few times. Genes here carry mouse names. The read halts 4 residues ahead of the CDR3 end, with the missing end drawn from the germline J gene. This chain joins TRBV1 and TRBJ2-5, with 10 nucleotides matching TRBD2. CDR3 size: 16 residues. V gave up 1 base and J gave up 3 bases; unmatched junction bases: 4. From germline, CDR1 is NSQYPW and CDR2 LRSPGD (reference sequence). The CDR3 bases that were read are TGCACCTGCAGTGCAGCTGACTGGGGGGCGCAAGAC. Protein: CTCSAADWGAQD. The entire CDR3 reads CTCSAADWGAQDTQYF.

Ten or more counts support this clone. Genes here carry mouse names. The read terminates 4 residues before the CDR3 end, so the remaining end is supplied by the germline J gene. This sequence joins TRBV17 and TRBJ2-2, with TRBD2 matching over 9 bases. The CDR3 has 14 amino acids. The ends lost 6 bases at V and 1 base at J; junction bases unmatched: 0. CDR1 MNHDT and CDR2 YYDKIL come from the germline V gene. The part of the CDR3 DNA that was read is TGTGCTAGCAGACTGGGGGGAAACACCGGG. Protein: CASRLGGNTG. The CDR3, in full, reads CASRLGGNTGQLYF.

This clone was seen only a few times. These gene names are mouse names. Read sequence stops 4 residues before the CDR3 end, and the germline J gene provides the missing end. The same CDR3 can be traced to other DNA sequences in this sample. The chain recombines TRBV12-1 with TRBJ2-2; perhaps TRBD2 as D (6 bases). Trimming left V 0 bases short and J 1 base short, with 8 bases between. Germline lookup yields CDR1 SGHSN and CDR2 HYEKVE. This CDR3 has 15 residues. Partial CDR3 DNA: TGTGCCAGCTCTCTCGCGGGGGGAAACACCGGG. Amino acids: CASSLAGGNTG. The entire CDR3 protein reads CASSLAGGNTGQLYF.

Comment on this clone: Genes and germline are mouse. The CDR3 is cut off 4 residues early in the read; its end comes from the germline J gene. The chain uses TRBV19 and TRBJ1-1; 7 bases map to TRBD1. V trimming: 5 bases; J trimming: 3 bases; junction bases outside the gene matches: 10. The CDR3 runs 15 residues. Per the germline V gene, CDR1 is FNHDT and CDR2 is SITEND (reference sequence). Here the CDR3 reads CASRPPPGTDTEVFF. The DNA read from the CDR3 is TGTGCCAGCAGGCCCCCCCCCGGGACAGACACA.

As regards this clone: All gene names here are mouse names. Read sequence stops 4 residues before the CDR3 end, and the germline J gene provides the missing end. The rearrangement links TRBV14 to TRBJ2-1, with TRBD2 identical over 7 bases. The CDR3 totals 15 residues. The V segment lost 5 bases and the J segment 0 bases; nucleotides outside the gene matches: 5. Germline values: CDR1 SGHDT, CDR2 FRDEAV. The CDR3 DNA, read in part, is TGTGCCAGCAGACGGACTGGTTCTAACTATGCT. Amino acid sequence: CASRRTGSNYA. The whole CDR3 protein is CASRRTGSNYAEQFF.